This T cell receptor (beta chain) emerged from a study of T cell clones after liver transplantation. CDR1 and CDR2 (germline): SGHTA, FQGNSA. V lost 6 bases to trimming and J lost 2 bases; unmatched junction nucleotides: 7. This CDR3 contains 16 residues. The assay was immunoSEQ multiplex PCR, and TCRdb's table has in-frame clones only and misses some. The repertoire holds over 45,000 clones, with over 55% as singletons. The chain links TRBV7-2 to TRBJ2-7; 13 bases line up with TRBD2. The source was CD4+ T cells from blood, collected approximately 52 months after liver transplant. This clonotype was obtained from a human patient who received a liver transplant. A share of the T cells may be of graft donor origin. The DNA of the CDR3 is TGTGCCAGCAGAGTTACGGGACTAGCGGGGACCTACGAGCAGTACTTC. It encodes CASRVTGLAGTYEQYF.